Each of the 2 T cell receptor beta chains below was sequenced from the same sample in a study of early T cells in non-severe SARS-CoV-2 infection. TCRdb analysed the 5' RACE reads with MiXCR anew, one entry per CDR3 protein. The sample lists roughly 81,000 distinct CDR3 sequences, about 12% occurring once. Input material: whole blood. Receptors were obtained from an adult who was a healthcare worker with PCR-confirmed SARS-CoV-2 infection or an uninfected control (not recorded which).

This clonotype has only a few counts. J is TRBJ2-5 and V is TRBV20-1, with TRBD2 matching 11 bases. CDR1 and CDR2 from the germline V gene are DFQATT and SNEGSKA (reference sequence). J was trimmed by 4 bases and V by 1 base; bases with no gene match: 8. This CDR3 region has 16 residues. The CDR3 sequence is CSARASLAGGPETQYF. The CDR3 coding sequence is TGCAGTGCTAGAGCCTCCCTAGCGGGAGGCCCAGAGACCCAGTACTTC.

This clonotype was observed a few times. The CDR3 is CATSRDGQTLSGNTIYF. In nucleotides, the CDR3 is TGTGCCACCAGCAGAGATGGACAGACACTCTCTGGAAACACCATATATTTT. J is TRBJ1-3 and V is TRBV15; a weak D match, TRBD1 (6 bases). CDR1 is LNHNV, CDR2 YYDKDF, per germline (reference sequence). CDR3 size: 17 residues. Trimming stripped 0 bases from V and 0 bases from J, with 12 bases between.